Presented here are 2 T cell receptor beta chains from one specimen sequenced in a study of post-analysis software for immune sequencing data. For these TCRs, the target antigens are not known. Built from TCR beta cDNA, the libraries had unique molecular identifiers in them. TCRdb ran MiXCR on the PCR reads and lists one entry per CDR3 protein. The sample contains roughly 430,000 distinct CDR3 sequences, roughly 38% of which appear only once. General study points: There were five or six TRBV segments more frequent in patients than controls, and TRBV5-6, TRBV5-1 and TRBV20-1 were among them.

Sequences were obtained from blood. These receptors were taken from a girl aged 2-15 years with multiple sclerosis.

The chain is built from TRBV6-5 and TRBJ2-7; 11 bases fit TRBD2. Unmatched junction bases numbered 6, after V lost 8 bases and J lost 0 bases. The germline V gene encodes CDR1 MNHEY and CDR2 SVGAGI. The CDR3 contains 15 residues. CDR3: CASGATSGSSYEQYF. The CDR3 nucleotides are TGTGCCAGCGGCGCTACTAGCGGGAGCTCCTACGAGCAGTACTTC.

The rearrangement uses TRBV5-1 and TRBJ2-1; 10 bases are a match to TRBD1. J was trimmed by 8 bases and V by 4 bases; bases with no gene match: 9. This CDR3 spans 15 amino acids. Looked up from germline, CDR1 is SGHRS and CDR2 is YFSETQ. CDR3 bases: TGCGCCAGCAGCAACCGGGACAGGGGAGGTCATGAGCAGTTCTTC. Residues: CASSNRDRGGHEQFF.